Listed below are T cell receptor beta chains from one sample, sequenced in a study of control samples from healthy donors and cancer patients. Clones were sequenced by immunoSEQ multiplex PCR, and TCRdb holds only the in-frame ones, with some missing. The table records roughly 88,000 clones, around four fifths of them present only once. The sample comprised blood. The receptor source for this set is a man in his thirties or forties in good health. CDR3s include the opening cysteine and the closing phenylalanine or tryptophan. A D gene is named only where the DNA matches it firmly. Clone size is stated in some rows and not others, as once, few, many or a class when expanded.

clone_size	d_call	v_call	j_call	cdr3_aa	cdr3_nt
NA	TRBD1	TRBV2	TRBJ2-2	CASSEQGATGELFF	TGTGCCAGCAGTGAACAGGGGGCAACCGGGGAGCTGTTTTTT
NA	TRBD1	TRBV7-8	TRBJ2-7	CASSPFSAGGEQCF	TGTGCCAGCAGCCCCTTCAGTGCAGGGGGCGAGCAGTGCTTC
NA	NA	TRBV18	TRBJ1-5	CASSPDQGVEQPQHF	TGTGCCAGCTCACCCGACCAGGGCGTCGAACAGCCCCAGCATTTT
few	NA	TRBV15	TRBJ1-5	CATSRDVQPQHF	TGTGCCACCAGCAGAGATGTTCAGCCCCAGCATTTT
NA	NA	TRBV6-1	TRBJ1-3	CASSEAWKGNTIYF	TGTGCCAGCAGTGAAGCCTGGAAAGGAAACACCATATATTTT
NA	NA	TRBV19	TRBJ1-5	CASSMTLSNQPQHF	TGTGCCAGTAGTATGACGCTGAGCAATCAGCCCCAGCATTTT
once	NA	TRBV2	TRBJ2-7	CASRETDEQYF	TGTGCCAGCAGGGAAACAGACGAGCAGTACTTC
NA	NA	TRBV28	TRBJ2-7	CASSLNPGQSYEQYF	TGTGCCAGCAGTCTTAACCCCGGACAGAGCTACGAGCAGTACTTC
NA	NA	TRBV7-9	TRBJ2-4	CASSFGGLAKNIQYF	TGTGCCAGCAGCTTTGGGGGATTAGCCAAAAACATTCAGTACTTC
NA	NA	TRBV12-3/TRBV12-4	TRBJ1-2	CASTWGGSGYTF	TGTGCCAGCACCTGGGGGGGATCGGGCTACACCTTC
NA	NA	TRBV28	TRBJ2-4	CASRGRAKNIQYF	TGTGCCAGCAGGGGTCGGGCCAAAAACATTCAGTACTTC
NA	TRBD2	TRBV9	TRBJ2-3	CASSVAAGGPTDTQYF	TGTGCCAGCAGCGTAGCAGCGGGGGGTCCCACAGATACGCAGTATTTT
NA	TRBD1	TRBV28	TRBJ2-4	CASSFSDRVDIQYF	TGTGCCAGCAGTTTCTCGGACAGGGTTGACATTCAGTACTTC
NA	TRBD2	TRBV6-5	TRBJ2-1	CASSRTSGGVNEQFF	TGTGCCAGCAGTCGGACTAGCGGGGGGGTCAATGAGCAGTTCTTC
NA	NA	TRBV19	TRBJ1-4	CASSRLFF	TGTGCCAGTAGTCGACTGTTTTTT
NA	NA	TRBV21-1	TRBJ2-5	CASSKLVERGKETQYF	TGTGCCAGCAGCAAACTCGTGGAGCGGGGGAAAGAGACCCAGTACTTC
NA	NA	TRBV7-2	TRBJ1-1	CASSLDLEGIRGEAFF	TGTGCCAGCAGCTTAGATCTAGAAGGGATTCGGGGTGAAGCTTTCTTT
NA	NA	TRBV5-4	TRBJ1-1	CASSLVATEAFF	TGTGCCAGCAGCTTGGTTGCCACTGAAGCTTTCTTT
NA	NA	TRBV19	TRBJ1-6	CASSIDFSYNSPLHF	TGTGCCAGTAGTATTGATTTCTCCTATAATTCACCCCTCCACTTT
NA	TRBD1	TRBV11-2	TRBJ1-4	CASSLGDSWPPATNEKLFF	TGTGCCAGCAGCTTAGGGGACAGTTGGCCACCTGCAACTAATGAAAAACTGTTTTTT
NA	TRBD1	TRBV19	TRBJ1-2	CASQNQGARGYTF	TGTGCCAGCCAAAACCAGGGGGCACGGGGCTACACCTTC
NA	NA	TRBV7-2	TRBJ2-3	CASSLLRMTDTQYF	TGTGCCAGCAGCTTGCTCCGGATGACAGATACGCAGTATTTT
NA	TRBD1	TRBV28	TRBJ2-1	CASSSPTGYFF	TGTGCCAGCAGTTCCCCGACAGGGTATTTCTTC
NA	NA	TRBV5-6	TRBJ2-7	CASSLVHTYEQYF	TGTGCCAGCAGCTTGGTACATACCTACGAGCAGTACTTC
NA	NA	TRBV6-6	TRBJ1-4	CASSPLQTTNEKLFF	TGTGCCAGCAGCCCTTTACAAACAACTAATGAAAAACTGTTTTTT
NA	NA	TRBV7-9	TRBJ1-1	CASSSTREAEAFF	TGTGCCAGCAGCTCTACGAGGGAAGCTGAAGCTTTCTTT
NA	NA	TRBV3-1/TRBV3-2	TRBJ1-6	CASSQVSGNSPLHF	TGTGCCAGCAGCCAAGTTTCGGGGAATTCACCCCTCCACTTT
NA	NA	TRBV6-1	TRBJ2-1	CASSEVSAFSYNEQFF	TGTGCCAGCAGTGAAGTTTCAGCCTTTTCTTACAATGAGCAGTTCTTC
NA	NA	TRBV9	TRBJ1-1	CASSGGGVSNTEAFF	TGTGCCAGCAGCGGGGGTGGGGTCTCGAACACTGAAGCTTTCTTT
NA	TRBD1	TRBV7-9	TRBJ2-2	CASSLAQGYGELFF	TGTGCCAGCAGCTTAGCACAGGGGTACGGGGAGCTGTTTTTT
NA	NA	TRBV2	TRBJ2-3	CASIRLESTDTQYF	TGTGCCAGCATTCGATTAGAATCCACAGATACGCAGTATTTT